The T cell receptor (beta chain) under discussion was sequenced for a study of neoadjuvant anti-PD-1 for oral cavity cancer. The time point denotes: after neoadjuvant nivolumab, at surgical resection. The CDR3 is 15 residues long. Germline CDR1 SNHLY, CDR2 FYNNEI. V dropped 4 bases and J dropped 3; count of bases not matched to a gene: 7. As regards this clone: The target antigen is unknown.

Study-wide points: With three patients per group, TCR findings need larger cohorts. Treg/Th17 ratio rose with pretreatment blood and fell with post-treatment tumor TCRbeta clonality.

The assay was immunoSEQ multiplex PCR, and TCRdb's table has in-frame clones only and misses some. The table shows 25,000 or so clones, with roughly 30% occurring only once. The chain joins TRBV2 to TRBJ2-3; 7 bases are a match to TRBD2. The sample here was tumor tissue, taken after nivolumab (anti-PD-1) treatment. The sequence derives from a person aged 40 to 85 with oral cavity squamous cell carcinoma. The CDR3 DNA is TGTGCCAGCAGTGCACCAGCGCGGGGGACAGATACGCAGTATTTT. Amino acids: CASSAPARGTDTQYF. Full variable domain (missing parts from reference TRBV2 and TRBJ2-3): EPEVTQTPSHQVTQMGQEVILRCVPISNHLYFYWYRQILGQKVEFLVSFYNNEISEKSEIFDDQFSVERPDGSNFTLKIRSTKLEDSAMYFCASSAPARGTDTQYFGPGTRLTVL.